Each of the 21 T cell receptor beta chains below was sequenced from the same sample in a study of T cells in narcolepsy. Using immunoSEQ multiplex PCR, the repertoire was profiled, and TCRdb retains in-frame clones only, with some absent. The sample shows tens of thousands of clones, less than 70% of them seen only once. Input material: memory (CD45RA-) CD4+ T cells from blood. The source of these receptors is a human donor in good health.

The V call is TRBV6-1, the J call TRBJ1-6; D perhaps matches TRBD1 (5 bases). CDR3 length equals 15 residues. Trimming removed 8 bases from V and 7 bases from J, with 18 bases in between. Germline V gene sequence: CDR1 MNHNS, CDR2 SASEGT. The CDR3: CASLPRAGQNSPLHF. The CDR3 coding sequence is TGTGCCAGCCTCCCGAGGGCAGGGCAGAATTCACCCCTCCACTTT.

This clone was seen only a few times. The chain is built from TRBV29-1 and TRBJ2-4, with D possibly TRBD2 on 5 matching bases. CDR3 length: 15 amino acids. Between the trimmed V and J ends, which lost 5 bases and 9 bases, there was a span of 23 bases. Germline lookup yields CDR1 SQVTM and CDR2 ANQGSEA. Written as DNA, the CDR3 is TGCAGCGTTACTCTCCCCCCGGCCGAGGGCGGCATTCAGTACTTC. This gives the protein CSVTLPPAEGGIQYF.

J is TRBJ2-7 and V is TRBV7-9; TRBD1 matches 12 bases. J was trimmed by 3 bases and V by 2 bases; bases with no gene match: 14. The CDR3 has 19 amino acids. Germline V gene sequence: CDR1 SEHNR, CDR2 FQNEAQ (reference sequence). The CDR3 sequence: CASSLSPGTGGARSYEQYF. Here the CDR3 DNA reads TGTGCCAGCAGCTTAAGTCCCGGGACAGGGGGCGCTCGGAGCTACGAGCAGTACTTC.

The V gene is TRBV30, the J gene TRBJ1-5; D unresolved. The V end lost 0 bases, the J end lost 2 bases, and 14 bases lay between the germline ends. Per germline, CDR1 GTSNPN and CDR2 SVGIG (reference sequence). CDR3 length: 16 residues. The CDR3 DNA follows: TGTGCCTGGAGTGTAACGGGCCGGGATGGCAATCAGCCCCAGCATTTT. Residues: CAWSVTGRDGNQPQHF.

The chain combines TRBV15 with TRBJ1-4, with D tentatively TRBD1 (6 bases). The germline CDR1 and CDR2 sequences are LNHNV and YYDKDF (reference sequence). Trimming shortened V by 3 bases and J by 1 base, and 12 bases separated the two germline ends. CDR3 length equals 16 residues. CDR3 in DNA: TGTGCCACCAGCAGGTTCAGGGGTCTAACTAATGAAAAACTGTTTTTT. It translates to CATSRFRGLTNEKLFF.

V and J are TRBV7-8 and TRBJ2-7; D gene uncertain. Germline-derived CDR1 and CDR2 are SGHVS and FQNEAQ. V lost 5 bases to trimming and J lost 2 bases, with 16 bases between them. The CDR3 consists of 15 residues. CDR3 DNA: TGTGCCAGCAGCCCCCGCGAGGAGATAACCTACGAGCAGTACTTC. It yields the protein CASSPREEITYEQYF.

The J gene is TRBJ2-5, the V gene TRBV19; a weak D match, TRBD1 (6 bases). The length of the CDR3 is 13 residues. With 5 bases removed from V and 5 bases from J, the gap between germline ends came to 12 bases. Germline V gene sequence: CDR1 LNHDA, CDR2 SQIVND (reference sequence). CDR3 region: CASSARGAETQYF. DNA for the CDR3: TGTGCCAGTAGTGCCAGGGGAGCGGAGACCCAGTACTTC.

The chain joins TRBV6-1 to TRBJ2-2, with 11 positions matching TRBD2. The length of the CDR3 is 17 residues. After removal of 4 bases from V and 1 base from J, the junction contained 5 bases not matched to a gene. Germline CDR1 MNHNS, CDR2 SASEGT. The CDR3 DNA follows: TGTGCCAGCAGTGCCCTAGGACTAGCGGGGAACACCGGGGAGCTGTTTTTT. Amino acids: CASSALGLAGNTGELFF.

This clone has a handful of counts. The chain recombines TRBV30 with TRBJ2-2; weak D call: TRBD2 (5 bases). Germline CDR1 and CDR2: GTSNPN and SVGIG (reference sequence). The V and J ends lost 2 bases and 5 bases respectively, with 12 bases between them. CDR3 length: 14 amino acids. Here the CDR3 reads CAWSLAGVTGELFF. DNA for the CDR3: TGTGCCTGGAGTCTGGCCGGGGTTACCGGGGAGCTGTTTTTT.

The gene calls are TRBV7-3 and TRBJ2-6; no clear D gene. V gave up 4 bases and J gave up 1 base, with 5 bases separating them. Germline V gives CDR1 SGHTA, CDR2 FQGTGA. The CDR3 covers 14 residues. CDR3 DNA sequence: TGTGCCAGCAGCTGGAAATCTGGGGCCAACGTCCTGACTTTC. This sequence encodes CASSWKSGANVLTF.

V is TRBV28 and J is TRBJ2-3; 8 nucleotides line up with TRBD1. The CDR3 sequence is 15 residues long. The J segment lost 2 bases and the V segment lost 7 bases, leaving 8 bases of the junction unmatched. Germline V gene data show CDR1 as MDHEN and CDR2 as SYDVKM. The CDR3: CASTARGQDTDTQYF. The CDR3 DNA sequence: TGTGCCAGCACTGCCAGGGGGCAGGACACAGATACGCAGTATTTT.

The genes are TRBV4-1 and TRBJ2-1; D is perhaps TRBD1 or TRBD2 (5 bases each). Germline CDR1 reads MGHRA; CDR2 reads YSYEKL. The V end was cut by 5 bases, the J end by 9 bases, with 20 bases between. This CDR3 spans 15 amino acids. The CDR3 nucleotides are TGCGCCAGCAGCGGGAGTGGGAGAGGGGCGGGTGAGCAGTTCTTC. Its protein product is CASSGSGRGAGEQFF.

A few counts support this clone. The CDR3 nucleotides read TGCGCCAGCAGCTCCGGGACAAACTTTGATGAGCAGTTCTTC. It is translated as CASSSGTNFDEQFF. The chain employs TRBV5-1 and TRBJ2-1; possible D gene TRBD1, 6 bases. There are 14 residues in the CDR3. CDR1 and CDR2 (germline): SGHRS, YFSETQ. Trimming left V 3 bases short and J 8 bases short, with 15 bases between.

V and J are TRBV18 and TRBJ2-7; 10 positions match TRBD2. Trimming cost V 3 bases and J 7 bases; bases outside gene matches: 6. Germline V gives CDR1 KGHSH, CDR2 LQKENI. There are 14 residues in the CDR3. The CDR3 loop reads CASSPSSGSQEQYF. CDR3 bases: TGTGCCAGCTCACCTTCTAGCGGGAGTCAAGAGCAGTACTTC.

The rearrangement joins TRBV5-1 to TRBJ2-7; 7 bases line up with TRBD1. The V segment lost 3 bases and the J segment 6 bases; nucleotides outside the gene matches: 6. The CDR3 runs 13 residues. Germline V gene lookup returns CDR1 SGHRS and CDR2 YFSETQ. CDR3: CASSSLPGGEQYF. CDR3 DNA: TGCGCCAGCAGCTCCCTTCCAGGGGGCGAGCAGTACTTC.

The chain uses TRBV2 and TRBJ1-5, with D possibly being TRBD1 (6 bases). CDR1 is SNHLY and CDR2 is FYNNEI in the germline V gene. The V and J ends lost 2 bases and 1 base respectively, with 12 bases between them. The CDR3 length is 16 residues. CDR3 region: CASSESPTGSNQPQHF. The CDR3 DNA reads TGTGCCAGCAGTGAATCCCCCACAGGGAGCAATCAGCCCCAGCATTTT.

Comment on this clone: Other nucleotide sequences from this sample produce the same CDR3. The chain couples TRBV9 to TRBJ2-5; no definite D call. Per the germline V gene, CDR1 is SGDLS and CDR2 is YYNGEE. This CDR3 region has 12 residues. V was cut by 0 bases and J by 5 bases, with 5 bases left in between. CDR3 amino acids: CASSVDKETQYF. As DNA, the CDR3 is TGTGCCAGCAGCGTAGACAAGGAGACCCAGTACTTC.

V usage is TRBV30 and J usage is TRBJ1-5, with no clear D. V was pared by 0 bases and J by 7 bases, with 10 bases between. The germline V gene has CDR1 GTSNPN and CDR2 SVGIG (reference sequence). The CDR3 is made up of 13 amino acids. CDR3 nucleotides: TGTGCCTGGAGTGTAAATCGGGAACAGCCCCAGCATTTT. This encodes CAWSVNREQPQHF.

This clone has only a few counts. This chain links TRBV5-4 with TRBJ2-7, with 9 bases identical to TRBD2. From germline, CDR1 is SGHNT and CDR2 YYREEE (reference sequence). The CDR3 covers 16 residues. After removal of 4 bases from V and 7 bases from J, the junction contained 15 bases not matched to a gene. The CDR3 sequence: CASSEYGTSTLREQYF. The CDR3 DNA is TGTGCCAGCAGCGAGTACGGGACTAGCACCCTGCGAGAGCAGTACTTC.

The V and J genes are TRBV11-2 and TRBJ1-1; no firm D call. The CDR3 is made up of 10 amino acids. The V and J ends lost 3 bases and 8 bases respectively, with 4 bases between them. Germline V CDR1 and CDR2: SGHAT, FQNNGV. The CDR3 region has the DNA TGTGCCAGCAGCTTCCCCGAAGCTTTCTTT. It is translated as CASSFPEAFF. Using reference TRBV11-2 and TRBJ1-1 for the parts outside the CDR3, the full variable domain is EAGVAQSPRYKIIEKRQSVAFWCNPISGHATLYWYQQILGQGPKLLIQFQNNGVVDDSQLPKDRFSAERLKGVDSTLKIQPAKLEDSAVYLCASSFPEAFFGQGTRLTVV.

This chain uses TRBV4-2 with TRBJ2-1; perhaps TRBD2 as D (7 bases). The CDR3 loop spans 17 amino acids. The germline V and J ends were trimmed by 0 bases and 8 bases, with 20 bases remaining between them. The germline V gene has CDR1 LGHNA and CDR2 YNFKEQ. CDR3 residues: CASSQESQGGLVDEQFF. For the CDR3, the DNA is TGTGCCAGCAGCCAAGAATCACAGGGAGGGCTCGTGGATGAGCAGTTCTTC.